Here is one TCR beta chain with its context. The antigen is unknown. The J segment lost 3 bases and the V segment lost 5 bases, leaving 12 bases of the junction unmatched. The CDR3 length is 16 residues. Germline V gives CDR1 SQVTM, CDR2 ANQGSEA. Clones were read by immunoSEQ multiplex PCR, and TCRdb kept only the in-frame ones, dropping some. The data show tens of thousands of clones, nearly 98% seen once. This record comes from a study of Tregs in tolerant kidney transplant recipients. Study results and caveats: Some patients' samples used different primers over time, so nucleotide sequences weren't comparable.

Thawed PBMCs were rested overnight at 37°C with roughly 200 IU/ml IL-2 before regulatory T cell sorting. This chain uses TRBV29-1 with TRBJ2-3; 9 nucleotides agree with TRBD2. Here the sequenced sample was Tregs from blood, taken before the transplant. The receptor was isolated from a human donor who received a combined kidney and bone marrow transplant. This chain's CDR3 is CSVFMVYSGSTDTQYF. The CDR3 coding sequence is TGCAGCGTTTTCATGGTTTATAGCGGGAGTACAGATACGCAGTATTTT.